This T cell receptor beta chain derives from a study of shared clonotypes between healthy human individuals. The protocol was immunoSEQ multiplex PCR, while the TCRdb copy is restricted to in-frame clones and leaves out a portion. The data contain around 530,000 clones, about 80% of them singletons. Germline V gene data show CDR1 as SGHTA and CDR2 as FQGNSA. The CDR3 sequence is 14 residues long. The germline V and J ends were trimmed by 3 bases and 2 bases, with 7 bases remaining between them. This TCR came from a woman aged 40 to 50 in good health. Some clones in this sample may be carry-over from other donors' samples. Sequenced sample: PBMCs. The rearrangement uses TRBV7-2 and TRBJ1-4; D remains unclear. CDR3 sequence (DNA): TGTGCCAGCAGCTTCAGCAGGACTAATGAAAAACTGTTTTTT. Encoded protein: CASSFSRTNEKLFF.